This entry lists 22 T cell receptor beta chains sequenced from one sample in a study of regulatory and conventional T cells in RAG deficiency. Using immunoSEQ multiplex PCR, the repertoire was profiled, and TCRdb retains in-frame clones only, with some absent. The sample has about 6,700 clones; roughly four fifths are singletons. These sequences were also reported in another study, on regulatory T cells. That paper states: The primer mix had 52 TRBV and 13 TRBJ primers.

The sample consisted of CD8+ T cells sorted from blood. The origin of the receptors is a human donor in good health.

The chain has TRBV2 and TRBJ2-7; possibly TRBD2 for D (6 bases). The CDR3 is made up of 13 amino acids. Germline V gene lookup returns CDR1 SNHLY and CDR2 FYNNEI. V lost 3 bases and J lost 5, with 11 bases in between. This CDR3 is CASSEVGEDEQYF. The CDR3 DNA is TGTGCCAGCAGTGAGGTAGGGGAGGACGAGCAGTACTTC.

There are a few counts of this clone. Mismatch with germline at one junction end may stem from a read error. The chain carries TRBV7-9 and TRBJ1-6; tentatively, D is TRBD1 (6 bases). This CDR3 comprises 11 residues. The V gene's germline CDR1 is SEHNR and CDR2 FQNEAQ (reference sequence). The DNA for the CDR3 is TGTGCCAGCTCCATCGGGGGGCCCCCCCACTTT. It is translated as CASSIGGPPHF.

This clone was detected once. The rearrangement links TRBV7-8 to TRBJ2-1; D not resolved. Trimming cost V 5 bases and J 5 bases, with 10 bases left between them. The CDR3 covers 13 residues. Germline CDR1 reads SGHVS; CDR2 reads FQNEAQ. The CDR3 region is CASSHARNNEQFF. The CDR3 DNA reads TGTGCCAGCAGCCATGCTAGGAACAATGAGCAGTTCTTC.

The DNA for the CDR3 is TGTGCCATCAGTGAGTGGGCGGGGACCAGCACATTCACAGATACGCAGTATTTT. It translates to CAISEWAGTSTFTDTQYF. The chain is built from TRBV10-3 and TRBJ2-3; D possibly corresponds to TRBD2 (6 bases). The CDR3 loop spans 18 amino acids. V lost 1 base, J lost 2 bases, and 19 bases lay in between. Germline V gives CDR1 ENHRY, CDR2 SYGVKD.

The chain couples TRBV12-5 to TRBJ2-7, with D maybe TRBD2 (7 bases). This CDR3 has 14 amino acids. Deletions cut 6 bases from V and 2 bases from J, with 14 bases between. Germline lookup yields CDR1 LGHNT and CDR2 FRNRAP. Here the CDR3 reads CASGNGGPAYEQYF. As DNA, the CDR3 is TGTGCTAGTGGAAACGGGGGGCCCGCCTACGAGCAGTACTTC.

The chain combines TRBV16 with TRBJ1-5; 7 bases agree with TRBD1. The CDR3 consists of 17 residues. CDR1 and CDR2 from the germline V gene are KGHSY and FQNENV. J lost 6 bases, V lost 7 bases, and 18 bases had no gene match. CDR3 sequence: CASNPEGRGPGGQPQHF. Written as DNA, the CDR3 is TGTGCCAGCAACCCAGAGGGAAGGGGGCCCGGTGGTCAGCCCCAGCATTTT.

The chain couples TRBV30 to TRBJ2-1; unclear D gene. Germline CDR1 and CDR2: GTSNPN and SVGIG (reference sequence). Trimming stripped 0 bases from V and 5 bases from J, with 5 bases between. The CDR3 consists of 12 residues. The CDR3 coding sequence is TGTGCCTGGAGTGTGGGGAACAATGAGCAGTTCTTC. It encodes CAWSVGNNEQFF. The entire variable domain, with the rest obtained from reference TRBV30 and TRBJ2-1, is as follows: SQTIHQWPATLVQPVGSPLSLECTVEGTSNPNLYWYRQAAGRGLQLLFYSVGIGQISSEVPQNLSASRPQDRQFILSSKKLLLSDSGFYLCAWSVGNNEQFFGPGTRLTVL.

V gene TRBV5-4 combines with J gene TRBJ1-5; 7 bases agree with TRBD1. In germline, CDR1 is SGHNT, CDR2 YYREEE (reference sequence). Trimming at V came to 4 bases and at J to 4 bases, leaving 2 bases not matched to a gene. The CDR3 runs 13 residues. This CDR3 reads CASSQGGNQPQHF. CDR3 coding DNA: TGTGCCAGCAGCCAGGGGGGGAATCAGCCCCAGCATTTT.

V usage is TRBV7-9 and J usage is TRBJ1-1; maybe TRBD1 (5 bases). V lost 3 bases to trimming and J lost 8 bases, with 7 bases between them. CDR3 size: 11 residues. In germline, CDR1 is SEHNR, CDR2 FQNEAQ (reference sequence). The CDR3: CASSLRDEAFF. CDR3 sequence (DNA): TGTGCCAGCAGCTTGCGGGACGAAGCTTTCTTT.

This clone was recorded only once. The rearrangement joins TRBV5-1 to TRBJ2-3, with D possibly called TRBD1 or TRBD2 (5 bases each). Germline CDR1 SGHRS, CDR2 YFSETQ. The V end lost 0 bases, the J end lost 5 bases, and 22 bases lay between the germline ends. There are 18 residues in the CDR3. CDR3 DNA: TGCGCCAGCAGCTTGGATACCGGGACGGTATCCAAGGGAGATACGCAGTATTTT. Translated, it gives CASSLDTGTVSKGDTQYF.

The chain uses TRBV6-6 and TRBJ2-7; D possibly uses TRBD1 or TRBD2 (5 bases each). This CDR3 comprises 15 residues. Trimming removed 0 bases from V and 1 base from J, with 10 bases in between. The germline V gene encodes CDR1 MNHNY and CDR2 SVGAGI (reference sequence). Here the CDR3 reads CASSYSGTASYEQYF. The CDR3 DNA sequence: TGTGCCAGCAGTTACTCTGGGACCGCTTCCTACGAGCAGTACTTC.

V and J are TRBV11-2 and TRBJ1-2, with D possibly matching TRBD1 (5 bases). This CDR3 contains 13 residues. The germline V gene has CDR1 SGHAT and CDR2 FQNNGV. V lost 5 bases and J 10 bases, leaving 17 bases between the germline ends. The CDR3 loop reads CASSPGTPHDYTF. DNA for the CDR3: TGTGCCAGCAGCCCCGGGACTCCTCATGACTACACCTTC.

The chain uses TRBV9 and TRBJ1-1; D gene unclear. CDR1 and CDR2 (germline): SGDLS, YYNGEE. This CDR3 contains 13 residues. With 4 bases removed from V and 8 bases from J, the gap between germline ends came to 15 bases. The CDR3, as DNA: TGTGCCAGCAGCCCCCCGGGCAGAGGGGAAGCTTTCTTT. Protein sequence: CASSPPGRGEAFF.

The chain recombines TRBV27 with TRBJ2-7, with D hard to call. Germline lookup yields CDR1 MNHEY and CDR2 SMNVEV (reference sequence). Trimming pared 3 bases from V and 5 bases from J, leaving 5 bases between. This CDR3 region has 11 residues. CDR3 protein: CASSFNNEQYF. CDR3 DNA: TGTGCCAGCAGTTTTAACAACGAGCAGTACTTC.

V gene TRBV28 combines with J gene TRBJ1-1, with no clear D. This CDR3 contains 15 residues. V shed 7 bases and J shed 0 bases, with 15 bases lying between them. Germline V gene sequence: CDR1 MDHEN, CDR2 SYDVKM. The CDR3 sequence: CASTGGLFLNTEAFF. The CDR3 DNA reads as TGTGCCAGCACCGGCGGACTGTTTTTGAACACTGAAGCTTTCTTT.

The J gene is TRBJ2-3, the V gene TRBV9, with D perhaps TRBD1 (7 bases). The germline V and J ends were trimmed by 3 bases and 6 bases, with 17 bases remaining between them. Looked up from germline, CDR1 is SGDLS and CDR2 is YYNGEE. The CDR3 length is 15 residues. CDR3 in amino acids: CASSGRGQSSDTQYF. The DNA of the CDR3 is TGTGCCAGCAGCGGGCGGGGACAGAGCTCGGATACGCAGTATTTT.

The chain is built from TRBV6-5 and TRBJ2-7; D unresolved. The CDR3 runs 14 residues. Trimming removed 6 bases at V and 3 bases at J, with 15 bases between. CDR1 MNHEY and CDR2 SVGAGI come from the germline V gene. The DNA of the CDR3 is TGTGCCAGCAGCCACTACCTCGTCCTCTACGAGCAGTACTTC. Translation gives CASSHYLVLYEQYF.

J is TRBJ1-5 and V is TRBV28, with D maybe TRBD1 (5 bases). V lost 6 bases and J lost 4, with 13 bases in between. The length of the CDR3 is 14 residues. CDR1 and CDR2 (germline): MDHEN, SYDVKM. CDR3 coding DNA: TGTGCCAGCAGCTTTATTGGGACTAATCAGCCCCAGCATTTT. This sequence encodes CASSFIGTNQPQHF.

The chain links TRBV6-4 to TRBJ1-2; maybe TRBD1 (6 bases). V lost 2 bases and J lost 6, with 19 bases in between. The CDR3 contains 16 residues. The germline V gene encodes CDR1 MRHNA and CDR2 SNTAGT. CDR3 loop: CASSDPSTGIGDGYTF. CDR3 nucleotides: TGTGCCAGCAGTGACCCCTCAACAGGGATAGGAGATGGCTACACCTTC.

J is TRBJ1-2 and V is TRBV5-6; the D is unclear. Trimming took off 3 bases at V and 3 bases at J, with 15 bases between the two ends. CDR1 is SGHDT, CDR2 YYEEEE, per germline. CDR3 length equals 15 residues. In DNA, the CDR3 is TGTGCCAGCAGCTCGGCCGAGGTGGGCTACTATGGCTACACCTTC. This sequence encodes CASSSAEVGYYGYTF. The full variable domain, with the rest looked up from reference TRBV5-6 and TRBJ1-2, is DAGVTQSPTHLIKTRGQQVTLRCSPKSGHDTVSWYQQALGQGPQFIFQYYEEEERQRGNFPDRFSGHQFPNYSSELNVNALLLGDSALYLCASSSAEVGYYGYTFGSGTRLTVV.

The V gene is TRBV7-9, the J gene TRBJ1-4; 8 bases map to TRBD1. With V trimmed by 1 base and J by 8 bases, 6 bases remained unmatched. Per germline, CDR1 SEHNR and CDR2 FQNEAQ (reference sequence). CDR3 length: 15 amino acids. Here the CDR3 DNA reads TGTGCCAGCAGCTTAGACGACAGGGGAGACGAAAAACTGTTTTTT. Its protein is CASSLDDRGDEKLFF. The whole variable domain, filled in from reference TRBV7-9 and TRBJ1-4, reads DTGVSQNPRHKITKRGQNVTFRCDPISEHNRLYWYRQTLGQGPEFLTYFQNEAQLEKSRLLSDRFSAERPKGSFSTLEIQRTEQGDSAMYLCASSLDDRGDEKLFFGSGTQLSVL.

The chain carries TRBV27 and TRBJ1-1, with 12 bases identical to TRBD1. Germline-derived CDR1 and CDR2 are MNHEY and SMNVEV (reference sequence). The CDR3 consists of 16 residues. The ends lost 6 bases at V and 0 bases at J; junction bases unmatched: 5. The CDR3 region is CASRLGTGGLNTEAFF. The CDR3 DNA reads TGTGCCAGCAGACTCGGGACAGGGGGCCTGAACACTGAAGCTTTCTTT.